The present T cell receptor (beta chain) was sequenced within a study of CD8 T cells in Susac syndrome. Random hexamers primed reverse transcription of about 0.5 to 1 ug RNA. From the immunoSEQ multiplex PCR reads, TCRdb called clonotypes with MiXCR, one entry per CDR3 protein. The sample lists 100,000 to 150,000 distinct CDR3 sequences, around 94% occurring once. The CDR3 has 14 amino acids. CDR1 and CDR2 (germline): LGHDT, YNNKEL (reference sequence). The V end lost 4 bases, the J end lost 6 bases, and 16 bases lay between the germline ends. A remark on this clonotype: The antigen remains unidentified.

The study's findings and limits: It was acknowledged in the study that the number of individuals who were included in its TCR sequencing and HLA analysis was relatively small.

Sequencing of TCR beta was undertaken in CD8+ and CD4+ T cells derived from blood. Controls matched for sex and age were healthy donors. The sequenced sample consisted of CD4+ T cells from PBMCs. The rearrangement links TRBV3-1 to TRBJ2-7, with a possible D match to TRBD2 (6 bases). The origin of this receptor is a human donor in good health. In DNA form, the CDR3 reads TGTGCCAGCAGCCCCGGCTCGGGGGTCGGCGAGCAGTACTTC. It specifies CASSPGSGVGEQYF.